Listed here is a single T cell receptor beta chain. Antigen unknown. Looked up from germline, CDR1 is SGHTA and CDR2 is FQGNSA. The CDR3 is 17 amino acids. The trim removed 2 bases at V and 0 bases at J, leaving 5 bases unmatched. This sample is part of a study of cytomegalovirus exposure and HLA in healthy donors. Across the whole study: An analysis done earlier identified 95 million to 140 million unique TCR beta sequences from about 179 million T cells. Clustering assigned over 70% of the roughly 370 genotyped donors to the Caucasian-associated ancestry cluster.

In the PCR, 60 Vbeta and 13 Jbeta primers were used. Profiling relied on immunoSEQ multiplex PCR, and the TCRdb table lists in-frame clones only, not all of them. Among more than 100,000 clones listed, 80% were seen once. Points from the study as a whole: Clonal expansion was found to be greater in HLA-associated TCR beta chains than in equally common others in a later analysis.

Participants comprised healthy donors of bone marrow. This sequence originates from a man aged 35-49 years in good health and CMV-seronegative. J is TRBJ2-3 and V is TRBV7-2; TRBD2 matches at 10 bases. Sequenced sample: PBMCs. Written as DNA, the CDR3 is TGTGCCAGCAGCTTAAGGCTAGCGGGGGCTAGCACAGATACGCAGTATTTT. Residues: CASSLRLAGASTDTQYF.